This TCR beta chain comes out of a study of cytomegalovirus exposure and HLA in healthy donors. Broader study findings: Highly shared variants forming one cluster were likely a sequencing artifact.

The PCR used 60 Vbeta and 13 Jbeta primers. The table came from immunoSEQ multiplex PCR; TCRdb's copy has only in-frame clones and leaves some out. Of about 200,000 clones listed, around 75% were seen once; the top ten hold 1.5% to 2%. V lost 4 bases to trimming and J lost 0 bases, with 9 bases between them. The CDR3 runs 14 residues. The germline V gene has CDR1 SQVTM and CDR2 ANQGSEA. Regarding this clone: Its cognate antigen is unknown.

The sample was PBMCs. The rearrangement joins TRBV29-1 to TRBJ2-2; a possible D gene is TRBD1 (5 bases). The TCR originated in a woman in her 30s in good health and CMV-seronegative. The chain's CDR3 is CSVAKGPNTGELFF. Here the CDR3 DNA reads TGCAGCGTTGCAAAGGGGCCGAACACCGGGGAGCTGTTTTTT.